These T cell receptor beta chains were read from a single sample in a study of brain metastases from non-small cell lung cancer. Some clones are missing from TCRdb's copy, which holds only in-frame ones; the method was immunoSEQ multiplex PCR. The table has some 4,500 clones, roughly 88% seen once. The specimen sequenced was tissue from a brain metastasis. The receptors were sampled from a donor aged 40 or over with non-small cell lung cancer. CDR3s leave out the opening cysteine and the closing phenylalanine or tryptophan. Fields, in order: CDR3 protein, J gene, V gene.

CDR3aa: ASSVTGGTRQPQH; j_gene: TRBJ1-5; v_gene: TRBV6-2/TRBV6-3
CDR3aa: ASSLEVSGANVLT; j_gene: TRBJ2-6; v_gene: TRBV6-5
CDR3aa: ASSQGGTEAF; j_gene: TRBJ1-1; v_gene: TRBV5-4
CDR3aa: ASSPTREGAAF; j_gene: TRBJ1-1; v_gene: TRBV5-1
CDR3aa: ASSQSPGAELRHT; j_gene: TRBJ1-2; v_gene: TRBV3-1/TRBV3-2
CDR3aa: ASSVRDRGGEQY; j_gene: TRBJ2-7; v_gene: TRBV4-3
CDR3aa: ASSFHGARTGELF; j_gene: TRBJ2-2; v_gene: TRBV7-9
CDR3aa: ASSDLQGTANSPLH; j_gene: TRBJ1-6; v_gene: TRBV6-1
CDR3aa: ASSLGTGGNTEAF; j_gene: TRBJ1-1; v_gene: TRBV5-4
CDR3aa: ASSLAGKGNTIY; j_gene: TRBJ1-3; v_gene: TRBV7-2
CDR3aa: ASSQEYGLAGGYEQY; j_gene: TRBJ2-7; v_gene: TRBV4-1
CDR3aa: ATQPGGDYNEQF; j_gene: TRBJ2-1; v_gene: TRBV15
CDR3aa: ASRATGVAYEQY; j_gene: TRBJ2-7; v_gene: TRBV28
CDR3aa: ASSLGGGTGELF; j_gene: TRBJ2-2; v_gene: TRBV3-1/TRBV3-2
CDR3aa: ASSLGTGAEAF; j_gene: TRBJ1-1; v_gene: TRBV7-9
CDR3aa: ASSILAGAATDTQY; j_gene: TRBJ2-3; v_gene: TRBV19
CDR3aa: ASSLAGGWNTEAF; j_gene: TRBJ1-1; v_gene: TRBV5-1
CDR3aa: ASSLGDTEAF; j_gene: TRBJ1-1; v_gene: TRBV5-6
CDR3aa: ASSRERQVGTEAF; j_gene: TRBJ1-1; v_gene: TRBV19
CDR3aa: ASSLTPSGELF; j_gene: TRBJ2-2; v_gene: TRBV7-3
CDR3aa: ASSPSFDRGQETQY; j_gene: TRBJ2-5; v_gene: TRBV9
CDR3aa: AWRGRANTGELF; j_gene: TRBJ2-2; v_gene: TRBV30
CDR3aa: ASSASGDSYNEQF; j_gene: TRBJ2-1; v_gene: TRBV5-4
CDR3aa: AWDRGYEQY; j_gene: TRBJ2-7; v_gene: TRBV30
CDR3aa: ASSSSSTGGGGSYGYT; j_gene: TRBJ1-2; v_gene: TRBV9
CDR3aa: ASSVDRDPVYNEQF; j_gene: TRBJ2-1; v_gene: TRBV9
CDR3aa: ASSLRGAAYNEQF; j_gene: TRBJ2-1; v_gene: TRBV7-3